Listed below are T cell receptor beta chains from one sample, sequenced in a study of T cells in Graves' hyperthyroidism and ophthalmopathy. TCRdb re-called the multiplex PCR reads through MiXCR, storing one row per CDR3 protein. The data show approximately 610,000 distinct CDR3 sequences, roughly 15% seen once. Sequencing was carried out using blood. The source of these receptors is a woman aged 40 to 50 with Graves' ophthalmopathy. Each CDR3 is given without its conserved first and last residue. A D gene is named only where the DNA matches it firmly.

d_gene,v_gene,CDR3aa
-,TRBV28,ASRNPDTAYGYT
-,TRBV11-1,ASSLVRGLGSYEQY
-,TRBV10-1,ASNDRNTGELF
-,TRBV29-1,SVEGQY
-,TRBV28,ASSLGGPYGYT
-,TRBV18,ASSPPGLGGETQY
TRBD1,TRBV19,ASRPEDRAYYGYT
-,TRBV6-5,ASSYSVGNTEAF
-,TRBV25-1,ASSEPGNQETQY
TRBD1,TRBV24-1,ATSLQGESAYGELF
-,TRBV20-1,SAPQSGANTGELF
-,TRBV19,ASSIDAGTYQGETQY
-,TRBV12-3/TRBV12-4,ASSLRPPGGGWDTGELF
-,TRBV6-2/TRBV6-3,ASSRPTGEGYNQPQH
-,TRBV28,ASSLPSAASYEQY
TRBD2,TRBV9,ASSVGAGANTGELF
-,TRBV6-4,ASSGRDTGDEQY
-,TRBV28,ASSLRGARAF
-,TRBV29-1,SVERELDGTGYEQY
-,TRBV9,ASSVKELF
-,TRBV6-2/TRBV6-3,ASSFAYSNSNQPQH
-,TRBV7-6,ASSLTPLETQY
-,TRBV14,ASSQGRGTGNQETQY
-,TRBV6-2/TRBV6-3,ASSYGTLQPQH
TRBD1,TRBV27,ASSSLTEGANSPLH
-,TRBV6-2/TRBV6-3,ASRPGGRGNTEAF
TRBD1,TRBV5-6,ASSPAMTGLDYGYT
-,TRBV24-1,ATSDLIGSEAF
TRBD1,TRBV12-3/TRBV12-4,ASRDSGTGGTGELF
-,TRBV12-3/TRBV12-4,ASSFNPVLSYT
-,TRBV30,AWAPSVESYGYT
TRBD1,TRBV12-3/TRBV12-4,ASSLESYRGTEAF
TRBD2,TRBV6-1,AGKISGWGGELF